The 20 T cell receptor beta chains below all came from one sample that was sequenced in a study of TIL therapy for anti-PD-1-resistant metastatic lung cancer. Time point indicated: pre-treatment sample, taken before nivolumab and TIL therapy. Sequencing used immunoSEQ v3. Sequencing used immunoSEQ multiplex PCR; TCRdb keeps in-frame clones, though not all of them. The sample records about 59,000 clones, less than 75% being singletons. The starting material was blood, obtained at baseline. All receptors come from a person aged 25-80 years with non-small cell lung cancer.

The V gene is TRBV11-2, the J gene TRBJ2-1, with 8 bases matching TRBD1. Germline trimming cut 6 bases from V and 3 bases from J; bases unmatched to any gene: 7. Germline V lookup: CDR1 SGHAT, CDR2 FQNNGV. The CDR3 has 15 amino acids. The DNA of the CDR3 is TGTGCCAGCAGTTCCGGGACAGGCATCTACAATGAGCAGTTCTTC. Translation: CASSSGTGIYNEQFF. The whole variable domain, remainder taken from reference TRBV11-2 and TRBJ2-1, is EAGVAQSPRYKIIEKRQSVAFWCNPISGHATLYWYQQILGQGPKLLIQFQNNGVVDDSQLPKDRFSAERLKGVDSTLKIQPAKLEDSAVYLCASSSGTGIYNEQFFGPGTRLTVL.

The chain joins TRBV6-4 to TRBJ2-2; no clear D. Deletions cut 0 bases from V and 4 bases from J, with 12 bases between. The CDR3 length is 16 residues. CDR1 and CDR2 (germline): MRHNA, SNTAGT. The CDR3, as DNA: TGTGCCAGCAGTGACTCGAGTCGGGCCTTCACCGGGGAGCTGTTTTTT. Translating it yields CASSDSSRAFTGELFF.

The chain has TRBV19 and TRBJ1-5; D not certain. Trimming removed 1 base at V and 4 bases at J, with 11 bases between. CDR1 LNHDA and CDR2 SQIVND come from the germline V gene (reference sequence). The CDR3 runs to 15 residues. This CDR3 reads CASSIAVGSNQPQHF. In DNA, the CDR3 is TGTGCCAGTAGTATAGCGGTCGGCAGTAATCAGCCCCAGCATTTT.

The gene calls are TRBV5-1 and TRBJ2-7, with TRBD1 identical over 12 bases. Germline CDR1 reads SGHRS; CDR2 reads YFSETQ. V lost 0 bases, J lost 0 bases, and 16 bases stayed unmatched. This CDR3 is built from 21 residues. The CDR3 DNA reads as TGCGCCAGCAGCTTGGCCAGAGGGACAGGGGGCTTCGGGATAAGCTCCTACGAGCAGTACTTC. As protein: CASSLARGTGGFGISSYEQYF.

The CDR3 nucleotides read TGCGCCAGCAGCTTGGGGGGACTAGCACGGCAAGAGACCCAGTACTTC. As protein: CASSLGGLARQETQYF. The chain links TRBV5-1 to TRBJ2-5; 9 bases align to TRBD2. The germline CDR1 and CDR2 sequences are SGHRS and YFSETQ. The V and J ends lost 0 bases and 2 bases, in that order; junction bases with no gene match: 5. The CDR3 has 16 amino acids. Supplemented by reference TRBV5-1 and TRBJ2-5, the full variable domain reads KAGVTQTPRYLIKTRGQQVTLSCSPISGHRSVSWYQQTPGQGLQFLFEYFSETQRNKGNFPGRFSGRQFSNSRSEMNVSTLELGDSALYLCASSLGGLARQETQYFGPGTRLLVL.

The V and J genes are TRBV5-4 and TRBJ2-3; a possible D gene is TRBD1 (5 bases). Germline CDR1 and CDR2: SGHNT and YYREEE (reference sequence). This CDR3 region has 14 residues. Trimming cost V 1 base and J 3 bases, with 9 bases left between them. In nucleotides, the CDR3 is TGTGCCAGCAGCTTGAGACAGTCAACAGATACGCAGTATTTT. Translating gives CASSLRQSTDTQYF.

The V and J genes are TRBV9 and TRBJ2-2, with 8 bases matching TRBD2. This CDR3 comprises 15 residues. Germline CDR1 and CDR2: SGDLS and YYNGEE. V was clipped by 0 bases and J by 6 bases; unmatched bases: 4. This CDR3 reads CASSVGLAGAGELFF. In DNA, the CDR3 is TGTGCCAGCAGCGTAGGGCTAGCGGGTGCCGGGGAGCTGTTTTTT.

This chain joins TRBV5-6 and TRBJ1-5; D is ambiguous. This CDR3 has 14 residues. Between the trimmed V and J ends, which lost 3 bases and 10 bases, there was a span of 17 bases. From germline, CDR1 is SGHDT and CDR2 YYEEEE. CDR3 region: CASSSRRNRLPQHF. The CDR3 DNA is TGTGCCAGCAGCTCCCGACGGAATAGATTACCCCAGCATTTT.

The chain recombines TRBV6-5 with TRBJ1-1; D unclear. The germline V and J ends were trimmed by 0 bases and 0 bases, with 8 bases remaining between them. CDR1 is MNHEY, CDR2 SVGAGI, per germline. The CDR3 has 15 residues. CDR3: CASSYSTPLNTEAFF. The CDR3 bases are TGTGCCAGCAGTTACTCGACCCCCTTGAACACTGAAGCTTTCTTT.

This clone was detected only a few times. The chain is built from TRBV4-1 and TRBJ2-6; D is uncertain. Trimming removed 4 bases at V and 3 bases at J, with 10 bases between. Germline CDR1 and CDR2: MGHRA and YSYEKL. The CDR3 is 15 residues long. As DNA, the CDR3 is TGCGCCAGCAGCCGGTTGGATGGTGGGGCCAACGTCCTGACTTTC. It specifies CASSRLDGGANVLTF.

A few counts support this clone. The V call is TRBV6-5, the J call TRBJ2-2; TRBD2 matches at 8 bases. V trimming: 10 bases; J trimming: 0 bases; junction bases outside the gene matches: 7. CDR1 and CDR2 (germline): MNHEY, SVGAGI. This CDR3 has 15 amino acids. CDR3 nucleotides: TGTGCCACCCAGTCGGGACTAGCGAACACCGGGGAGCTGTTTTTT. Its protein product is CATQSGLANTGELFF.

CDR3 in amino acids: CASSVTDTNSPLHF. CDR3 nucleotides: TGTGCCAGCAGTGTAACAGATACCAATTCACCCCTCCACTTT. The V gene is TRBV6-5, the J gene TRBJ1-6; D gene unclear. V lost 5 bases and J 7 bases, leaving 12 bases between the germline ends. Germline lookup yields CDR1 MNHEY and CDR2 SVGAGI. The CDR3 runs to 14 residues.

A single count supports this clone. Here the CDR3 DNA reads TGTGCCAGCACCCCTGGTAACCAGCGGCAGAACACCGGGGAGCTGTTTTTT. Amino acid sequence: CASTPGNQRQNTGELFF. The chain is built from TRBV4-2 and TRBJ2-2; tentatively, D is TRBD2 (5 bases). Germline V gene data show CDR1 as LGHNA and CDR2 as YNFKEQ. The CDR3 is 17 amino acids. Trimming stripped 7 bases from V and 1 base from J, with 19 bases between.

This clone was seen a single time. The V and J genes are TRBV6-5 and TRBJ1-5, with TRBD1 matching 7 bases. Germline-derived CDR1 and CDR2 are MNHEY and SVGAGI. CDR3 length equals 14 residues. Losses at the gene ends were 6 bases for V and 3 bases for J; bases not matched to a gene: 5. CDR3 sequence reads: CASSQTGPNQPQHF. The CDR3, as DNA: TGTGCCAGCAGCCAGACAGGGCCCAATCAGCCCCAGCATTTT.

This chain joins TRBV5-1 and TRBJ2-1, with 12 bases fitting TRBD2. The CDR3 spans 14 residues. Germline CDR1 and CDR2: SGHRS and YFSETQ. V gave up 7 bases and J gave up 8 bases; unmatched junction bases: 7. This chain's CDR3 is CASATSGRHDEQFF. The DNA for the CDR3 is TGCGCCAGCGCGACTAGCGGGAGACACGATGAGCAGTTCTTC.

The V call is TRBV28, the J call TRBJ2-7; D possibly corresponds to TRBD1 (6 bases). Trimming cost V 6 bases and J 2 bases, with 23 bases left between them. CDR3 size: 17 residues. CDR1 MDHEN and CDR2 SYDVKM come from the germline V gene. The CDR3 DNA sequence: TGTGCCAGCAGCGGCCCCCTTACAGGGAGTGGAACCTACGAGCAGTACTTC. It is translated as CASSGPLTGSGTYEQYF.

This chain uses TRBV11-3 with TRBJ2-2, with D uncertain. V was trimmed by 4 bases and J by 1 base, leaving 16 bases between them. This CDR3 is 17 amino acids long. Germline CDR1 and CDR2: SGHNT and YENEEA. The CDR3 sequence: CASSYESFARNTGELFF. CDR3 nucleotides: TGTGCCAGCAGCTACGAGTCCTTCGCCCGGAACACCGGGGAGCTGTTTTTT.

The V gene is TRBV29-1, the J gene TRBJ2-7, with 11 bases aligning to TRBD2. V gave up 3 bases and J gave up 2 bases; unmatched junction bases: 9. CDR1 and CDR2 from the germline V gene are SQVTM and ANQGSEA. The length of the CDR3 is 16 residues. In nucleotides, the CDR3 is TGCAGCGTTGACCAAGACTCTAGCGGGGGGACCTACGAGCAGTACTTC. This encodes CSVDQDSSGGTYEQYF.

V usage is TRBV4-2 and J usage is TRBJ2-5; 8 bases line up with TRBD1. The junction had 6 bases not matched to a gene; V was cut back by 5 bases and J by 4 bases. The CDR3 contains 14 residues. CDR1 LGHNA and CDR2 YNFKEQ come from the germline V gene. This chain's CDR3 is CASSSQGAGETQYF. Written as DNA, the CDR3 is TGTGCCAGCAGCTCCCAGGGGGCGGGAGAGACCCAGTACTTC.

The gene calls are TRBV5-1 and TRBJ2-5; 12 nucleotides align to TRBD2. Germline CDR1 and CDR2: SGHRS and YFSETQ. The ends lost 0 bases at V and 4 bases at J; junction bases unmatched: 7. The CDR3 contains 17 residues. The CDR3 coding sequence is TGCGCCAGCAGCTTGGAAGGGCTAGCGGGAGGGGGAGAGACCCAGTACTTC. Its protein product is CASSLEGLAGGGETQYF. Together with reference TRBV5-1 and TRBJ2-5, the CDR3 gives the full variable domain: KAGVTQTPRYLIKTRGQQVTLSCSPISGHRSVSWYQQTPGQGLQFLFEYFSETQRNKGNFPGRFSGRQFSNSRSEMNVSTLELGDSALYLCASSLEGLAGGGETQYFGPGTRLLVL.